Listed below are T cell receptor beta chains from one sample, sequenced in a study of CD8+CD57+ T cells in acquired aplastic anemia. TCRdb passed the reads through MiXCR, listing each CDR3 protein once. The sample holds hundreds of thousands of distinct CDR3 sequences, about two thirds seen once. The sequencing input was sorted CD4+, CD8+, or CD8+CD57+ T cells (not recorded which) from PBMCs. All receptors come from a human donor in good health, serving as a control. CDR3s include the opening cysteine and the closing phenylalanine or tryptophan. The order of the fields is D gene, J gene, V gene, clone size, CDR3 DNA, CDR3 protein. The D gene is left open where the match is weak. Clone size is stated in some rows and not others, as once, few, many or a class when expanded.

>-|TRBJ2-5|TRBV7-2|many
TGTGCCAGCAGCTTAGGGGGAGGCTACGGTGAGACCCAGTACTTC
CASSLGGGYGETQYF
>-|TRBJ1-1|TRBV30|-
TGTGCCTGGAGGTCGGGGGTATTCACTGAAGCTTTCTTT
CAWRSGVFTEAFF
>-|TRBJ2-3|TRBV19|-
TGTGCCAGTACTCCCGGGGATACGGGGGCTGGAAACACCCTATATTTT
CASTPGDTGAGNTLYF
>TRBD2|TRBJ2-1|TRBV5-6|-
TGTGCCAGCAGCTCCGCGGGTAGCCACGGGACTAGCGCGGAAAATGAGCAGTTCTTC
CASSSAGSHGTSAENEQFF
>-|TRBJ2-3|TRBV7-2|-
TGTGCCAGCAGCCTCCTAGATACGAAGTATTTT
CASSLLDTKYF
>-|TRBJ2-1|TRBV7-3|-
TGTGCCAGGAGCTCAGACGCGGGCCGACAACATGAGCACTTCTTC
CARSSDAGRQHEHFF
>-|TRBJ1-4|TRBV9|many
TGTGCCAGCAGCGCCGGACAGACCCTTTATGAAAAACTGTTTTTT
CASSAGQTLYEKLFF
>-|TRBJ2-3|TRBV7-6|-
-
CASSPHGIEQYFGQYF
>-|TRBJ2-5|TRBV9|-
TGTGCCAGCAGCTTAGTGAGGCCTAACACGGAGACCCAGTACTTC
CASSLVRPNTETQYF
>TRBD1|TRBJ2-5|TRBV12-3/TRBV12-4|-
TGTGCCAGCAACTGGGGACAGGGGGCATACCAAGAGACCCAGTACTTC
CASNWGQGAYQETQYF
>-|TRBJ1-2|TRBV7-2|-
TGTGCCAGCAGCTTAGACGGGGTCGCCTACAACTACACCTTC
CASSLDGVAYNYTF
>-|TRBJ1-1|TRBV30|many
TGTGCCTGGAGCACAACCATGAACACTGAAGCTTTCTTT
CAWSTTMNTEAFF
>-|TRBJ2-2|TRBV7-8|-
TGTGCCAGCAGCCGCCAGCATGGTATCACAGAGGCGCTGTTTTTT
CASSRQHGITEALFF
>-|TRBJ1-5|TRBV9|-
TGTGCCAGCAGCTTCCACAGCAAGCAGCCCCAGCATTTT
CASSFHSKQPQHF
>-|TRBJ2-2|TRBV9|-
TGTGCCAGCAGCAGTAATACTGGTCCCTACGGGCAGTTGTTTTTT
CASSSNTGPYGQLFF
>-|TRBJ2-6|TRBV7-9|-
TGCGCCAGCAACCCTTTGGGGGGGGCCGGGGCCAACGTCCTGACTTTC
CASNPLGGAGANVLTF
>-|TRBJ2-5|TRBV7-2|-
TGTGCCAGCAGCTTCTTGGGCCGGGAACAGCCCCAGCACTTC
CASSFLGREQPQHF
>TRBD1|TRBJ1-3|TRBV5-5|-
TGTGCCAGCAGGGCAGGGGGGGCGACCATACCTGGAAACACCATATATTTT
CASRAGGATIPGNTIYF
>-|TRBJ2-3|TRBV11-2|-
TGTGCCAGCAGCGTGAGACAGGTCGCAGATACGCAGTATTTT
CASSVRQVADTQYF
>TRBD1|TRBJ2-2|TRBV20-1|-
TGCAGTGCCCGGGACAGGGAGGGAACCGGGGAGCTGTTTTTT
CSARDREGTGELFF
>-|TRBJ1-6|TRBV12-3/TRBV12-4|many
TGTGCCAGCAGCCCCGCTGACGGAACGAATTCACCCCTCCACTTT
CASSPADGTNSPLHF
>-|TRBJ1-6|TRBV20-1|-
TGCAGTGCTAGTGGAGGGGGACCCTACGCACCCCTCCACTTT
CSASGGGPYAPLHF
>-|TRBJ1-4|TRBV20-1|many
TGCAGTGCCAGAGGGGGGGAGGGTGAAAAACTGTTTTTT
CSARGGEGEKLFF
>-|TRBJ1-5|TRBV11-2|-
TGTGCCAGCAGCCCAGGGACCGTGCCCCAGCATTTT
CASSPGTVPQHF
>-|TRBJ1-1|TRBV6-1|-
TGTGCCAGCAGTATCGGGATCACTGAAGCTTTCTTT
CASSIGITEAFF
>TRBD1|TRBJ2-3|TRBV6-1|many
TGTGCCAGCAGTGAAGGACAGGGGAGCACAGATACGCAGTATTTT
CASSEGQGSTDTQYF
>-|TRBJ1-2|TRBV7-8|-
TGTGCCAGCAGCTTAGCCCCTTTTGGTACTAACTATGGCTACACCTTC
CASSLAPFGTNYGYTF
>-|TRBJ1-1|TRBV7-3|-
TGTGCCTGCAGCGTCGACCGGAGCACTGAAGCTTTCTTT
CACSVDRSTEAFF
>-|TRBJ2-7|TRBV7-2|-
TGTGCCAGCAGCTTAGCGGGAGGCGGAGCGTACGAGCAGTACTTC
CASSLAGGGAYEQYF
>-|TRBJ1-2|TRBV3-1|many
TGTGCCAGCAGCCAAGGTCCCTCCACAGTGGCGAGTGGCTACACCTTC
CASSQGPSTVASGYTF
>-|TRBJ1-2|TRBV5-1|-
TGCGCCAGCAGCTTGGGTCCGGGAGGTGACTACACCTTC
CASSLGPGGDYTF
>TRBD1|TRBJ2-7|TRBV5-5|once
TGTGCCAGCAGCCCCAGGGGGCGGACAGGCCCCTTTCTTTACGAGCAGTACTTC
CASSPRGRTGPFLYEQYF
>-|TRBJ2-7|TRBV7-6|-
TGTGCCAGCAGCCGGAATAGTAGGCGGCCCCAGCACTTT
CASSRNSRRPQHF
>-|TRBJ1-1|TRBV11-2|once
TGTGCCAGCAGCTCCCAAACTAGGAAAGCTTTCTTT
CASSSQTRKAFF
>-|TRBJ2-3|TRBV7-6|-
TGTGCCAGCAGCCTCTTAGCAAGATACGAAGTACAGTATTTT
CASSLLARYEVQYF
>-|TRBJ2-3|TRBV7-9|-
TGTGCCAGCAGCTTACACGGGGTAAGAGATAAGCTGTATTTT
CASSLHGVRDKLYF
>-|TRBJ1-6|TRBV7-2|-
TGTGCCAGCAGCTTTCAGCGGGGGGGCTCCTACAATGAGCACTTT
CASSFQRGGSYNEHF
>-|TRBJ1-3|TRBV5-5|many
TGTGCCAGCAGCTTGGGGGGGGCTGCTGGAAACACCATATATTTT
CASSLGGAAGNTIYF
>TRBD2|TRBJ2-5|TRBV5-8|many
TGTGCCAGCAATCGCGGGGGGGCCGAAGAGACCCAGTACTTC
CASNRGGAEETQYF
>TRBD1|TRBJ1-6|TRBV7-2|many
TGTGCCAGCAGCTTAACAGGGGCACCGGTAAATTCACCCCTCCACTTT
CASSLTGAPVNSPLHF
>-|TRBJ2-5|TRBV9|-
TGTGCCAGCAGCTCCCCGGGGGAGCCAGAGTACGAGCACTTC
CASSSPGEPEYEHF
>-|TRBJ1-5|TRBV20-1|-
TGCAGTGTTACCTTAGCGGGGAGTCTGCCCCAGCATTTT
CSVTLAGSLPQHF
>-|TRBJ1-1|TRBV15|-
TGTGCCACCAGCGGCACCTCGGCCGGGATCACTGAAGCTTTCTTT
CATSGTSAGITEAFF
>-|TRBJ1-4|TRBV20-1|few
TGCAGTGCATTCGACGGGGGGTTACGGGAAAAACTGTTTTTT
CSAFDGGLREKLFF